The entry below gives a single T cell receptor (beta chain) sequence along with its context. Its antigen remains unidentified. This sample was taken from a study of lymphopenia after photon versus proton radiotherapy. General study points: Oligoclonal CD8+ Temra expansion after nadir drove photon patients' diversity drop.

The V segment lost 5 bases and the J segment 4 bases; nucleotides outside the gene matches: 7. The germline V gene has CDR1 SGHTA and CDR2 FQGTGA. This CDR3 has 15 residues. Only in-frame clones appear in the TCRdb table, and some are missing; sequencing was by immunoSEQ multiplex PCR. The top ten clones hold 10% to 12% of a sample with about 70,000 clones, over 70% of them seen once. The source was peripheral blood, collected from a patient treated with proton-based radiotherapy. The chain links TRBV7-3 to TRBJ2-3; TRBD2 matches 9 bases. The sequence came from a man older than 75 with esophageal cancer. CDR3 DNA sequence: TGTGCCAGCAGCAACCAAGCGGGGGGCCCAGATACGCAGTATTTT. It codes for CASSNQAGGPDTQYF. Supplemented by reference TRBV7-3 and TRBJ2-3, the full variable domain reads GAGVSQTPSNKVTEKGKYVELRCDPISGHTALYWYRQSLGQGPEFLIYFQGTGAADDSGLPNDRFFAVRPEGSVSTLKIQRTERGDSAVYLCASSNQAGGPDTQYFGPGTRLTVL.